This TCR beta chain stems from a study of blood T cell repertoires in COVID-19. About the research overall: The United States, Italy and Spain provided the acute and convalescent COVID-19 samples. T cells, B-cell-depleted T cells, or PBMCs provided the cDNA or gDNA that served as material.

As originally analysed: Amplification of reference gene primers provided the estimated nucleated cell counts. Clones were read by immunoSEQ multiplex PCR, and TCRdb kept only the in-frame ones, dropping some. That table is the source of V, J and clone size, and D and trimming were worked out from the DNA. The sample contains about 200,000 clones, more than 70% of which appear only once. The CDR3 has 16 residues. Germline assignment: CDR1 MDHEN and CDR2 SYDVKM. V lost 6 bases and J lost 3; bases outside the gene matches: 8. One Seattle source followed patients from active infection through their disease course.

The J gene is TRBJ1-3, the V gene TRBV28; TRBD1 matches at 10 bases. The clonotype was recovered from a man aged 45-65 years with COVID-19, enrolled during active disease. Material: peripheral blood. The CDR3 spells CASRETGGGNGNTIYF. The CDR3 DNA reads as TGTGCCAGCAGGGAGACAGGGGGCGGGAATGGAAACACCATATATTTT.